The source of this T cell receptor beta chain is a study of PD-1 blockade in classical Hodgkin lymphoma. As for the study in general: On a schedule of every 2 weeks, patients received nivolumab 3 mg/kg intravenously. General study results and limits: Causes of the repertoire differences remain undefined, possibly disease activity or prior therapy.

Notes on this clone: The target antigen is unknown.

The method was immunoSEQ multiplex PCR; TCRdb's version includes in-frame clones alone and lacks a portion of them. The sample records roughly 26,000 clones, 85% to 90% being singletons. Relapses following autologous stem cell transplantation were seen in all patients, with brentuximab vedotin exposure varying. This TCR was recovered from a human donor with classical Hodgkin lymphoma. Source: peripheral blood mononuclear cells (PBMCs), taken at baseline.

The CDR3 reads CASSDLLDFYNEQFF. The CDR3 nucleotides read TGCGCCAGCAGTGATTTACTAGATTTCTACAATGAGCAGTTCTTC. This chain connects TRBV10-2 to TRBJ2-1; possibly TRBD2 for D (5 bases). Trimming shortened V by 3 bases and J by 3 bases, and 12 bases separated the two germline ends. Germline-derived CDR1 and CDR2 are WSHSY and SAAADI. This CDR3 has 15 residues.